Listed here is a single T cell receptor (beta chain). Its antigen is currently unknown. The assay was run at survey level. Original methodology: A productive frequency of 2.59 x 10-5 was the lowest detectable. TCRdb's copy holds only in-frame clones and misses some; the assay was immunoSEQ multiplex PCR. That table furnishes V, J and clone size, whereas the DNA furnished D and trimming. The sample yields 30,000 to 40,000 clones, approximately 90% seen once. These data originate in a study of STAT5B mutations in CD4+ large granular lymphocyte leukemia. General observations from the study: Without putative leukemic clones, patient CD4-sorted repertoires remained more clonal than healthy CD4+ repertoires. Compared with healthy controls (2/35), patient top clones favored TRBV06 (8/27).

Trimming removed 7 bases at V and 7 bases at J, with 19 bases between. CDR1 SGHTA and CDR2 FQGNSA come from the germline V gene. This CDR3 contains 15 residues. The specimen was CD4+ T cells from blood buffy coats. The chain couples TRBV7-2 to TRBJ2-2; D possibly corresponds to TRBD1 (5 bases). The TCR sequence derives from a human donor in good health. The CDR3 sequence: CASTFRVGRIGELFF. DNA of the CDR3: TGTGCCAGCACCTTCAGGGTGGGAAGGATCGGGGAGCTGTTTTTT.